This is a list of T cell receptor beta chains from one sample in a study of blood T cells in healthy people across ages. MiXCR, run by TCRdb on the 5' RACE reads, gives a single entry per CDR3 protein. In the table there are approximately 900,000 distinct CDR3 sequences, 48% of which are singletons. Sequencing was performed on blood. These receptors came from a man in his thirties or forties in good health. Each CDR3 is given with its conserved first and last residue. The D gene is left open where the match is weak.

D gene: .
V gene: TRBV4-3
J gene: TRBJ2-7
CDR3 length: 15
CDR3 protein: CASSQDLAGVYGQYF

D gene: .
V gene: TRBV7-3
J gene: TRBJ2-5
CDR3 length: 13
CDR3 protein: CASSLSGRQTQYF

D gene: TRBD2
V gene: TRBV15
J gene: TRBJ2-3
CDR3 length: 17
CDR3 protein: CATSRVTGGRSTDTQYF

D gene: .
V gene: TRBV20-1
J gene: TRBJ2-5
CDR3 length: 11
CDR3 protein: CSASGGREQYF

D gene: .
V gene: TRBV12-3/TRBV12-4
J gene: TRBJ2-5
CDR3 length: 15
CDR3 protein: CASSPYRGREETQYF

D gene: .
V gene: TRBV9
J gene: TRBJ2-3
CDR3 length: 15
CDR3 protein: CASSVDGGWTDTQYF

D gene: TRBD1
V gene: TRBV27
J gene: TRBJ2-3
CDR3 length: 15
CDR3 protein: CASRTGQGGADTQYF

D gene: .
V gene: TRBV27
J gene: TRBJ2-5
CDR3 length: 14
CDR3 protein: CASSSWDLQETQYF

D gene: TRBD2
V gene: TRBV20-1
J gene: TRBJ2-3
CDR3 length: 15
CDR3 protein: CSAGKGRGAGRGQYF

D gene: TRBD2
V gene: TRBV7-8
J gene: TRBJ2-5
CDR3 length: 17
CDR3 protein: CASSLLTSGHLGETQYF

D gene: TRBD2
V gene: TRBV2
J gene: TRBJ2-3
CDR3 length: 15
CDR3 protein: CASSQTSGSGDTQYF

D gene: .
V gene: TRBV12-3/TRBV12-4
J gene: TRBJ2-5
CDR3 length: 15
CDR3 protein: CASSLVSASQETQYF

D gene: .
V gene: TRBV2
J gene: TRBJ2-7
CDR3 length: 10
CDR3 protein: CASSEDEQYF

D gene: .
V gene: TRBV6-5
J gene: TRBJ2-3
CDR3 length: 10
CDR3 protein: CATPGDTQYF

D gene: TRBD1
V gene: TRBV10-3
J gene: TRBJ2-7
CDR3 length: 14
CDR3 protein: CAIRGTGHPYEQYF

D gene: .
V gene: TRBV4-1
J gene: TRBJ1-2
CDR3 length: 14
CDR3 protein: CASSQEGPNYGYTF

D gene: .
V gene: TRBV13
J gene: TRBJ2-1
CDR3 length: 14
CDR3 protein: CASTYRTDYNEQFF

D gene: .
V gene: TRBV20-1
J gene: .
CDR3 length: 13
CDR3 protein: CSARFERDYEQYF

D gene: .
V gene: TRBV10-3
J gene: TRBJ1-2
CDR3 length: 14
CDR3 protein: CAISETEGGYGYTF

D gene: .
V gene: TRBV4-1
J gene: TRBJ2-7
CDR3 length: 15
CDR3 protein: CASSRERQTAYEQYF

D gene: .
V gene: TRBV3-1
J gene: TRBJ2-1
CDR3 length: 17
CDR3 protein: CASSQDYESRVYNEQFF

D gene: .
V gene: TRBV28
J gene: TRBJ2-1
CDR3 length: 14
CDR3 protein: CASSFPRRGDEQFF

D gene: .
V gene: TRBV4-1
J gene: TRBJ2-3
CDR3 length: 13
CDR3 protein: CASSQVPEDTQYF

D gene: .
V gene: TRBV12-3/TRBV12-4
J gene: TRBJ2-7
CDR3 length: 12
CDR3 protein: CASRISQAEQYF